Only a few counts were recorded for the clone carrying this T cell receptor beta chain. What it recognizes is unknown. The V gene's germline CDR1 is SNHLY and CDR2 FYNNEI. The CDR3 totals 18 residues. Unmatched junction bases numbered 10, after V lost 2 bases and J lost 4 bases. The sample originates from a study of T cell responses to AZD1222 COVID-19 vaccine. Study context: Pooled together were second doses at about 4 or about 12 weeks.

Study-wide results and limits: There were vaccine-associated CD4 TCRs across spike, dominant at 160-218 and 743-854. Unmutated regions of variants are reportedly targeted by nearly half of spike-specific TCRs. Clonal diversity was possibly underestimated, and white British individuals and females predominated among donors.

Assay: immunoSEQ multiplex PCR; the TCRdb copy retains only in-frame clones and omits some. The repertoire holds 130,000 or so clones, with over 75% as singletons. The sample in question was peripheral blood, obtained on day 0 of AZD1222 vaccination. The rearrangement uses TRBV2 and TRBJ2-2; 10 nucleotides match TRBD2. The sequence was collected from an adult in good health. CDR3 loop: CASSESRLAGKSTGELFF. Here the CDR3 DNA reads TGTGCCAGCAGTGAATCGCGACTAGCGGGCAAGAGCACCGGGGAGCTGTTTTTT.